This TCR beta chain emerged from a study of blood T cell repertoires in COVID-19. Study information: Collection of acute and convalescent COVID-19 samples took place in the United States, Italy and Spain. The analysed material was cDNA or gDNA that came from T cells, B-cell-depleted T cells, or PBMCs.

The CDR3 extends over 14 amino acids. From germline, CDR1 is SGHTA and CDR2 FQGNSA. Trimming took off 0 bases at V and 2 bases at J, with 7 bases between the two ends. In the source study's methods: It was from reference gene primer amplification that nucleated cell counts were estimated. Repertoires were generated with immunoSEQ multiplex PCR, while TCRdb's copy carries only in-frame clones and drops some. V and J calls and clone size follow that table, whereas D and trimming were derived from the DNA. The sample consists of some 390,000 clones, around 87% of them appearing once. This chain joins TRBV7-2 and TRBJ2-5; weak D call: TRBD2 (6 bases). Source material: peripheral blood. The receptor's source is a woman aged 60-75 years with COVID-19, enrolled during active disease. The CDR3: CASSLAGGQETQYF. Written as DNA, the CDR3 is TGTGCCAGCAGCTTAGCCGGAGGGCAAGAGACCCAGTACTTC.